Following are 24 T cell receptor beta chains from one sample sequenced in a study of cytomegalovirus exposure and HLA in healthy donors. The primer mix had 60 Vbeta and 13 Jbeta primers. TCRdb's copy holds only in-frame clones and misses some; the assay was immunoSEQ multiplex PCR. The data contain about 160,000 clones, around 84% of them seen just once; the ten biggest clones take up under 4%. The specimen was PBMCs. These receptors originate from a woman aged 35 to 49 in good health and CMV-seronegative.

At least ten counts were recorded for this clone. The CDR3 nucleotides are TGTGCCAGCAGTGAACTGAGGGGGAGCACAGATACGCAGTATTTT. It yields the protein CASSELRGSTDTQYF. The chain couples TRBV6-1 to TRBJ2-3; D might be TRBD1 (6 bases). Trimming left V 2 bases short and J 0 bases short, with 9 bases between. The CDR3 is 15 residues long. Germline values: CDR1 MNHNS, CDR2 SASEGT.

This clone has only one observation. The chain recombines TRBV19 with TRBJ2-7, with 7 bases matching TRBD1. V trimming: 1 base; J trimming: 2 bases; junction bases outside the gene matches: 5. Germline V gene lookup returns CDR1 LNHDA and CDR2 SQIVND (reference sequence). The CDR3 totals 15 residues. Here the CDR3 reads CASSIGRTGTYEQYF. The CDR3 DNA follows: TGTGCCAGTAGTATAGGGAGGACAGGAACCTACGAGCAGTACTTC.

The rearrangement joins TRBV4-1 to TRBJ1-3; 7 bases map to TRBD1. V lost 0 bases, J lost 2 bases, and 10 bases stayed unmatched. Germline V gene lookup returns CDR1 MGHRA and CDR2 YSYEKL. The CDR3 runs to 18 residues. The CDR3 coding sequence is TGCGCCAGCAGCCAAGATTCCGTACAGGGGTTCGCTGGAAACACCATATATTTT. Residues: CASSQDSVQGFAGNTIYF.

This clone was counted a single time. The genes are TRBV6-5 and TRBJ1-2, with a tentative D call TRBD1 (6 bases). Germline assignment: CDR1 MNHEY and CDR2 SVGAGI. V was pared by 5 bases and J by 0 bases, with 13 bases between. The CDR3 has 15 residues. This CDR3 reads CASSAPGVSNYGYTF. CDR3 coding DNA: TGTGCCAGCAGTGCGCCAGGGGTTTCTAACTATGGCTACACCTTC.

The CDR3 loop reads CASSFPESNQPQHF. The CDR3 DNA sequence: TGTGCCAGCAGTTTTCCAGAAAGCAATCAGCCCCAGCATTTT. This chain joins TRBV28 and TRBJ1-5, with D unresolved. Germline V gene lookup returns CDR1 MDHEN and CDR2 SYDVKM. The CDR3 covers 14 residues. The V end lost 3 bases, the J end lost 1 base, and 7 bases lay between the germline ends.

The chain couples TRBV6-1 to TRBJ2-7; maybe TRBD2 (6 bases). Trimming removed 2 bases from V and 0 bases from J, with 23 bases in between. Germline CDR1 and CDR2: MNHNS and SASEGT. The CDR3 consists of 19 residues. The CDR3 reads CASSELGGRRIYSSYEQYF. The CDR3 DNA is TGTGCCAGCAGTGAATTGGGGGGTCGGCGGATTTACAGCTCCTACGAGCAGTACTTC.

This clone was counted between two and nine times. The chain couples TRBV7-8 to TRBJ1-1, with unresolved D. Germline-derived CDR1 and CDR2 are SGHVS and FQNEAQ. The V gene lost 5 bases and the J gene lost 5 bases, with 9 bases spanning the gap. This CDR3 contains 12 residues. The CDR3 reads CASSPLRTEAFF. In DNA form, the CDR3 reads TGTGCCAGCAGCCCTCTACGGACTGAAGCTTTCTTT. Full variable domain (remainder filled in from reference TRBV7-8 and TRBJ1-1): GAGVSQSPRYKVAKRGQDVALRCDPISGHVSLFWYQQALGQGPEFLTYFQNEAQLDKSGLPSDRFFAERPEGSVSTLKIQRTQQEDSAVYLCASSPLRTEAFFGQGTRLTVV.

This clone was detected only a few times. V usage is TRBV19 and J usage is TRBJ1-5, with D possibly being TRBD1 (5 bases). Trimming cost V 3 bases and J 4 bases, with 13 bases left between them. The CDR3 extends over 15 amino acids. The germline gives CDR1 LNHDA, CDR2 SQIVND (reference sequence). CDR3 bases: TGTGCCAGTAGTATTCCGGTTGGGGCTAATCAGCCCCAGCATTTT. It specifies CASSIPVGANQPQHF.

The chain carries TRBV19 and TRBJ1-1, with D uncertain. The ends were cut back, 5 bases at V and 3 bases at J, with 10 bases in the middle. Germline V gene data show CDR1 as LNHDA and CDR2 as SQIVND (reference sequence). CDR3 length: 13 amino acids. CDR3 protein: CASSVFPYTEAFF. For the CDR3, the DNA is TGTGCCAGTAGTGTGTTCCCTTACACTGAAGCTTTCTTT.

The V gene is TRBV19, the J gene TRBJ2-1, with D perhaps TRBD1 (6 bases). In germline, CDR1 is LNHDA, CDR2 SQIVND (reference sequence). V was cut by 1 base and J by 1 base, with 11 bases left in between. CDR3 length: 16 amino acids. This CDR3 is CASSIAGEGSYNEQFF. In nucleotides, the CDR3 is TGTGCCAGTAGTATAGCAGGGGAAGGGTCCTACAATGAGCAGTTCTTC. Based on the CDR3 plus reference TRBV19 and TRBJ2-1, the full variable domain is DGGITQSPKYLFRKEGQNVTLSCEQNLNHDAMYWYRQDPGQGLRLIYYSQIVNDFQKGDIAEGYSVSREKKESFPLTVTSAQKNPTAFYLCASSIAGEGSYNEQFFGPGTRLTVL.

CDR3 loop: CASSDWASGGAHEQFF. Written as DNA, the CDR3 is TGCGCCAGCAGTGACTGGGCTAGCGGGGGGGCCCATGAGCAGTTCTTC. This rearrangement joins TRBV10-1 to TRBJ2-1; 12 bases match TRBD2. The ends lost 3 bases at V and 8 bases at J; junction bases unmatched: 8. CDR1 WNHNN and CDR2 SYGVQD come from the germline V gene (reference sequence). The length of the CDR3 is 16 residues.

The chain joins TRBV5-1 to TRBJ2-7, with 8 bases identical to TRBD2. Losses at the gene ends were 4 bases for V and 6 bases for J; bases not matched to a gene: 9. The CDR3 extends over 14 amino acids. Germline CDR1 and CDR2: SGHRS and YFSETQ. The CDR3 DNA reads as TGCGCCAGCAGCCCACGGGCGGGGGGTGTCGAGCAGTACTTC. As protein: CASSPRAGGVEQYF. The full variable domain, completed using reference TRBV5-1 and TRBJ2-7, is KAGVTQTPRYLIKTRGQQVTLSCSPISGHRSVSWYQQTPGQGLQFLFEYFSETQRNKGNFPGRFSGRQFSNSRSEMNVSTLELGDSALYLCASSPRAGGVEQYFGPGTRLTVT.

This clone turned up a few times. The same CDR3 can be traced to other DNA sequences in this sample. The V gene is TRBV5-1, the J gene TRBJ2-7; D unresolved. The germline gives CDR1 SGHRS, CDR2 YFSETQ. V was cut by 0 bases and J by 6 bases, with 10 bases left in between. The CDR3 runs 13 residues. The CDR3 region has the DNA TGCGCCAGCAGCTTGGAATGGCGAGGCGAGCAGTACTTC. This gives the protein CASSLEWRGEQYF.

This sequence joins TRBV7-2 and TRBJ1-6; 7 nucleotides align to TRBD1. The CDR3 has 13 residues. Germline lookup yields CDR1 SGHTA and CDR2 FQGNSA. V was pared by 5 bases and J by 7 bases, with 2 bases of the junction left unmatched. CDR3 nucleotide sequence: TGTGCCAGCAGCGTGACAGGGAATTCACCCCTCCACTTT. It encodes CASSVTGNSPLHF. The entire variable domain, with the rest obtained from reference TRBV7-2 and TRBJ1-6, is as follows: GAGVSQSPSNKVTEKGKDVELRCDPISGHTALYWYRQSLGQGLEFLIYFQGNSAPDKSGLPSDRFSAERTGGSVSTLTIQRTQQEDSAVYLCASSVTGNSPLHFGNGTRLTVT.

This chain uses TRBV5-1 with TRBJ1-5, with 7 bases fitting TRBD1. CDR1 and CDR2 (germline): SGHRS, YFSETQ. The junction had 6 bases not matched to a gene; V was cut back by 0 bases and J by 3 bases. The CDR3 consists of 16 residues. Here the CDR3 DNA reads TGCGCCAGCAGCTTGGGAATCGACAGGGTCAATCAGCCCCAGCATTTT. Translated: CASSLGIDRVNQPQHF.

The rearrangement uses TRBV1 and TRBJ1-5. TRBV1 is given as a pseudogene. The CDR3 is 13 residues long. The CDR3 nucleotides read TGCACCAGCAGCCAAGAGGTTGGGAGGCCCCAGCATTTT. This codes for CTSSQEVGRPQHF.

The rearrangement joins TRBV5-4 to TRBJ1-3; perhaps TRBD1 as D (5 bases). The V end was cut by 4 bases, the J end by 4 bases, with 12 bases between. CDR1 is SGHNT, CDR2 YYREEE, per germline (reference sequence). The CDR3 is 14 amino acids. CDR3 sequence reads: CASSPGRPGNTIYF. CDR3 coding DNA: TGTGCCAGCAGCCCAGGGCGGCCGGGAAACACCATATATTTT.

The chain links TRBV6-1 to TRBJ1-1; D is perhaps TRBD1 (6 bases). The V and J ends lost 5 bases and 10 bases respectively, with 17 bases between them. CDR3 length: 13 residues. The germline V gene has CDR1 MNHNS and CDR2 SASEGT. The CDR3 DNA follows: TGTGCCAGCAGTAAATCAGGGGATCGCTTAGCTTTCTTT. Encoded protein: CASSKSGDRLAFF.

A remark on this clone: Distinct nucleotide sequences in the sample also encode this CDR3. V usage is TRBV18 and J usage is TRBJ1-1; D is possibly TRBD1 (6 bases). Deletions cut 6 bases from V and 1 base from J, with 9 bases between. Germline V gene sequence: CDR1 KGHSH, CDR2 LQKENI. This CDR3 is built from 13 residues. The DNA of the CDR3 is TGTGCCAGCTCCCAGACAGGGAACACTGAAGCTTTCTTT. Amino acids: CASSQTGNTEAFF.

The chain combines TRBV29-1 with TRBJ1-4; D remains ambiguous. V lost 4 bases and J lost 6, with 12 bases in between. Germline CDR1 SQVTM, CDR2 ANQGSEA. The CDR3 length is 13 residues. DNA of the CDR3: TGCAGCGTTGGGGGAGTAAGGGATGAAAAACTGTTTTTT. The encoded protein is CSVGGVRDEKLFF.

In this sample, this clone turned up once. The V and J genes are TRBV2 and TRBJ2-3; D perhaps matches TRBD2 (6 bases). The CDR3 is 14 residues long. Germline values: CDR1 SNHLY, CDR2 FYNNEI. V lost 8 bases and J lost 0, with 12 bases in between. For the CDR3, the DNA is TGTGCCAGCTCATCGGCGGGGAGCACAGATACGCAGTATTTT. Its protein product is CASSSAGSTDTQYF.

The chain has TRBV9 and TRBJ2-2, with D perhaps TRBD2 (7 bases). The germline V gene has CDR1 SGDLS and CDR2 YYNGEE. Trimming removed 0 bases at V and 3 bases at J, with 12 bases between. The CDR3 totals 16 residues. The CDR3 protein is CASSVEGGPDTGELFF. CDR3 coding DNA: TGTGCCAGCAGCGTAGAGGGGGGGCCGGACACCGGGGAGCTGTTTTTT.

This chain joins TRBV16 and TRBJ1-2; perhaps TRBD1 as D (6 bases). V lost 4 bases and J 0 bases, leaving 12 bases between the germline ends. Germline-derived CDR1 and CDR2 are KGHSY and FQNENV. CDR3 length: 15 residues. CDR3 sequence: CASSPRQEANYGYTF. CDR3 DNA sequence: TGTGCCAGCAGCCCAAGACAGGAGGCTAACTATGGCTACACCTTC.

The J gene is TRBJ1-3, the V gene TRBV19, with 11 positions matching TRBD1. J was trimmed by 5 bases and V by 4 bases; bases with no gene match: 4. This CDR3 is 15 amino acids long. CDR1 is LNHDA and CDR2 is SQIVND in the germline V gene (reference sequence). Written as DNA, the CDR3 is TGTGCCAGTAGTACCCGGGACAGGGGGAGAAACACCATATATTTT. Its protein is CASSTRDRGRNTIYF.